Each of the 20 T cell receptor beta chains below was sequenced from the same sample in a study of T cell repertoires in cytomegalovirus infection. Which antigens these TCRs recognize remains unknown. TCRdb re-derived calls from the reads in MiXCR, one entry per CDR3 protein. Altogether more than 300,000 distinct CDR3 sequences are present, roughly 36% being singletons, with the ten largest covering approximately 13%. The sequencing used cultured PBMCs, collected from culture after CMV antigen stimulation. Receptors were obtained from a human donor in good health (CMV status not recorded). Some clones in this sample may be carry-over from other donors' samples.

This chain joins TRBV30 and TRBJ2-1; 8 nucleotides line up with TRBD2. The CDR3 runs to 14 residues. The V and J ends lost 2 bases and 4 bases, in that order; junction bases with no gene match: 4. Germline-derived CDR1 and CDR2 are GTSNPN and SVGIG (reference sequence). The CDR3, as DNA: TGTGCCTGGAGTTCCAGCGGGGGTTACAATGAGCAGTTCTTC. Its translation: CAWSSSGGYNEQFF.

This clonotype was seen more than once but under ten times. The chain links TRBV7-8 to TRBJ2-6; 8 positions match TRBD2. Trimming took 5 bases from V and 4 from J; bases not matched to a gene: 4. The germline CDR1 and CDR2 sequences are SGHVS and FQNEAQ. The CDR3 spans 15 residues. CDR3 sequence (DNA): TGTGCCAGCAGCCGAGGCGGGAGGGGGGCCAACGTCCTGACTTTC. This encodes CASSRGGRGANVLTF.

The J gene is TRBJ2-1, the V gene TRBV12-3 or TRBV12-4; 8 bases map to TRBD1. V was pared by 3 bases and J by 5 bases, with 6 bases of the junction left unmatched. The CDR3 has 15 residues. The CDR3 DNA reads TGTGCCAGCAGTTTCCGGACAGGGATGGACAATGAGCAGTTCTTC. Translation: CASSFRTGMDNEQFF.

This clonotype was counted only a few times. As DNA, the CDR3 is TGTGCCAGCAGCTTAGAACATGACAGGGAAGCTTTCTTT. Residues: CASSLEHDREAFF. This chain uses TRBV7-8 with TRBJ1-1, with a weak D call TRBD1 (6 bases). The length of the CDR3 is 13 residues. CDR1 and CDR2 from the germline V gene are SGHVS and FQNEAQ. V was trimmed by 1 base and J by 8 bases, leaving 11 bases between them.

At least ten counts were recorded for this clonotype. The V gene is TRBV7-3, the J gene TRBJ2-3; a weak D match, TRBD1 (5 bases). The V and J ends lost 5 bases and 5 bases respectively, with 17 bases between them. The CDR3 sequence is 15 residues long. Per germline, CDR1 SGHTA and CDR2 FQGTGA. CDR3 amino acids: CASSQQWGQGDTQYF. The CDR3 nucleotides are TGTGCCAGCAGCCAGCAATGGGGCCAGGGAGATACGCAGTATTTT. Filled out from reference TRBV7-3 and TRBJ2-3, the complete variable domain reads GAGVSQTPSNKVTEKGKYVELRCDPISGHTALYWYRQSLGQGPEFLIYFQGTGAADDSGLPNDRFFAVRPEGSVSTLKIQRTERGDSAVYLCASSQQWGQGDTQYFGPGTRLTVL.

The rearrangement uses TRBV7-2 and TRBJ2-1, with 7 bases matching TRBD1. Germline CDR1 reads SGHTA; CDR2 reads FQGNSA. Trimming took 2 bases from V and 5 from J; bases not matched to a gene: 6. The CDR3 extends over 15 amino acids. CDR3 amino acids: CASSLRDRVDNEQFF. CDR3 nucleotide sequence: TGTGCCAGCAGCTTACGAGACAGGGTTGACAATGAGCAGTTCTTC. Full variable domain (remainder filled in from reference TRBV7-2 and TRBJ2-1): GAGVSQSPSNKVTEKGKDVELRCDPISGHTALYWYRQSLGQGLEFLIYFQGNSAPDKSGLPSDRFSAERTGGSVSTLTIQRTQQEDSAVYLCASSLRDRVDNEQFFGPGTRLTVL.

The gene calls are TRBV10-3 and TRBJ1-3; D remains unclear. Germline values: CDR1 ENHRY, CDR2 SYGVKD. V lost 10 bases, J lost 0 bases, and 13 bases lay in between. The CDR3 sequence is 14 residues long. The CDR3: CATKVRISGNTIYF. The CDR3 region has the DNA TGTGCCACCAAAGTCAGGATCTCTGGAAACACCATATATTTT.

The chain combines TRBV28 with TRBJ1-6, with 7 bases matching TRBD1. Trimming took 4 bases from V and 10 from J; bases not matched to a gene: 7. Germline CDR1 MDHEN, CDR2 SYDVKM. The CDR3 extends over 14 amino acids. CDR3: CASSSYRGRSPLHF. CDR3 DNA sequence: TGTGCCAGCAGTTCGTACAGGGGAAGGTCACCCCTCCACTTT.

In its sample, this clonotype was seen a few times. The chain joins TRBV5-4 to TRBJ2-1; 9 nucleotides line up with TRBD2. With V trimmed by 0 bases and J by 1 base, 2 bases remained unmatched. The CDR3 runs 16 residues. CDR1 SGHNT and CDR2 YYREEE come from the germline V gene (reference sequence). The CDR3 reads CASSLGLAESYNEQFF. The CDR3 DNA reads as TGTGCCAGCAGCTTGGGACTAGCGGAGTCCTACAATGAGCAGTTCTTC.

The genes are TRBV10-3 and TRBJ1-1; D is undetermined. V was clipped by 10 bases and J by 2 bases, with 23 bases between them. The germline V gene encodes CDR1 ENHRY and CDR2 SYGVKD. The CDR3 loop spans 16 amino acids. Here the CDR3 reads CATSGEGRELNTEAFF. The CDR3 DNA reads as TGTGCCACCTCCGGAGAGGGCCGTGAGTTAAACACTGAAGCTTTCTTT.

The V and J genes are TRBV6-1 and TRBJ2-7, with 8 bases aligning to TRBD1. Germline V gives CDR1 MNHNS, CDR2 SASEGT. V trimming: 3 bases; J trimming: 7 bases; junction bases outside the gene matches: 5. This CDR3 has 13 amino acids. The DNA of the CDR3 is TGTGCCAGCAGTGAGACAGGGGCGTCTGAGCAGTACTTC. Protein product: CASSETGASEQYF.

In this sample, this clonotype turned up many times. V is TRBV27 and J is TRBJ2-7; 7 bases map to TRBD2. Germline V CDR1 and CDR2: MNHEY, SMNVEV (reference sequence). With V trimmed by 1 base and J by 3 bases, 3 bases remained unmatched. This CDR3 has 14 amino acids. The CDR3 sequence is CASSLFSSGYEQYF. The CDR3 DNA reads TGTGCCAGCAGTTTATTCTCTAGCGGCTACGAGCAGTACTTC.

The J gene is TRBJ1-2, the V gene TRBV7-2; no definite D call. The germline CDR1 and CDR2 sequences are SGHTA and FQGNSA. The CDR3 is 11 residues long. Trimming removed 7 bases from V and 7 bases from J, with 10 bases in between. CDR3 nucleotides: TGTGCCAGCACCGAAGGGAGTGGCTACACCTTC. As protein: CASTEGSGYTF. The full variable domain, its missing parts supplied by reference TRBV7-2 and TRBJ1-2, is GAGVSQSPSNKVTEKGKDVELRCDPISGHTALYWYRQSLGQGLEFLIYFQGNSAPDKSGLPSDRFSAERTGGSVSTLTIQRTQQEDSAVYLCASTEGSGYTFGSGTRLTVV.

The chain combines TRBV7-2 with TRBJ2-3; TRBD2 matches 8 bases. V shed 4 bases and J 5 bases; nucleotides not matched to a gene: 8. CDR1 is SGHTA, CDR2 FQGNSA, per germline. The CDR3 contains 15 residues. CDR3 bases: TGTGCCAGCAGCTCGAGCGGGGGCTCGGGAGATACGCAGTATTTT. This encodes CASSSSGGSGDTQYF.

This clonotype has a handful of counts. This sequence joins TRBV20-1 and TRBJ1-1; D is uncertain. The CDR3 extends over 13 amino acids. Germline loops: CDR1 DFQATT, CDR2 SNEGSKA (reference sequence). Deletions cut 3 bases from V and 0 bases from J, with 8 bases between. The CDR3 is CSASSIMNTEAFF. The CDR3 nucleotides are TGCAGTGCTAGTTCCATCATGAACACTGAAGCTTTCTTT.

This clonotype was detected only a few times. CDR3 loop: CASTELAGFGKNIQYF. CDR3 nucleotides: TGTGCCAGCACCGAACTAGCGGGATTCGGCAAAAACATTCAGTACTTC. The genes are TRBV6-2 or TRBV6-3 and TRBJ2-4, with TRBD2 matching over 10 bases. The CDR3 consists of 16 residues. Germline V gene lookup returns CDR1 MNHEY and CDR2 SVGEGT. Unmatched junction bases numbered 9, after V lost 7 bases and J lost 3 bases.

The chain combines TRBV30 with TRBJ2-7, with 11 bases aligning to TRBD2. V dropped 3 bases and J dropped 2; count of bases not matched to a gene: 12. The germline CDR1 and CDR2 sequences are GTSNPN and SVGIG (reference sequence). The CDR3 length is 17 residues. The CDR3 here is CAWSPWGTSGTTYEQYF. Written as DNA, the CDR3 is TGTGCCTGGAGCCCTTGGGGGACTAGCGGAACAACCTACGAGCAGTACTTC.

This clonotype came up a few times. The chain couples TRBV5-1 to TRBJ2-2; D ambiguous. Per the germline V gene, CDR1 is SGHRS and CDR2 is YFSETQ. V lost 0 bases to trimming and J lost 4 bases, with 4 bases between them. The CDR3 covers 13 residues. The CDR3: CASSLGSTGELFF. CDR3 bases: TGCGCCAGCAGCTTGGGCTCCACCGGGGAGCTGTTTTTT.

The V call is TRBV12-3 or TRBV12-4, the J call TRBJ2-1; 7 nucleotides match TRBD2. The CDR3 sequence is 15 residues long. V dropped 3 bases and J dropped 7; count of bases not matched to a gene: 9. Written as DNA, the CDR3 is TGTGCCAGCAGTTTGTCCGAGACTAGCAGGAATGAGCAGTTCTTC. It is translated as CASSLSETSRNEQFF.

At least ten counts were recorded for this clonotype. The chain recombines TRBV25-1 with TRBJ2-1; D is tentatively TRBD1 or TRBD2 (5 bases each). CDR1 is MGHDK and CDR2 is SYGVNS in the germline V gene. The CDR3 covers 15 residues. The V end was cut by 7 bases, the J end by 9 bases, with 22 bases between. The CDR3 coding sequence is TGTGCCAGCAAGGGACGCCAGCAACGGGTTAGTGAGCAGTTCTTC. Protein: CASKGRQQRVSEQFF.